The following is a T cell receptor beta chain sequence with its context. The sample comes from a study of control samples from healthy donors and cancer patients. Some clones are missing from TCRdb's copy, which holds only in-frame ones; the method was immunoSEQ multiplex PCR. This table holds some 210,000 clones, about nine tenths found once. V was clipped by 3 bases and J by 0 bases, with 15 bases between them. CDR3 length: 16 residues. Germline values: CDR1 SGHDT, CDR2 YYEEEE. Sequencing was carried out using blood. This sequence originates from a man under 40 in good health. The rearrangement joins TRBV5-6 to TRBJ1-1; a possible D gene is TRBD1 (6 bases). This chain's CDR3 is CASSWATRGMNTEAFF. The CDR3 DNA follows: TGTGCCAGCAGCTGGGCCACCAGGGGAATGAACACTGAAGCTTTCTTT.